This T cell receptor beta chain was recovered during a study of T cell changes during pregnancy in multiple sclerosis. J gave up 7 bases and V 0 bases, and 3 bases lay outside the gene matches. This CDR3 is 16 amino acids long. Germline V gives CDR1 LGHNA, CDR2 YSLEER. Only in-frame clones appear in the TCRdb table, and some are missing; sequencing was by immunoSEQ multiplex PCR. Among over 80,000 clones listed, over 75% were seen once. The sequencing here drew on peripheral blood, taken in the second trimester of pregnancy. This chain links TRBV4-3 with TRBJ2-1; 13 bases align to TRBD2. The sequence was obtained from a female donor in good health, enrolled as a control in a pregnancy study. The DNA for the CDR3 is TGCGCCAGCAGCCAAGAAAGACTAGCGGGAGGAAATGAGCAGTTCTTC. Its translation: CASSQERLAGGNEQFF.